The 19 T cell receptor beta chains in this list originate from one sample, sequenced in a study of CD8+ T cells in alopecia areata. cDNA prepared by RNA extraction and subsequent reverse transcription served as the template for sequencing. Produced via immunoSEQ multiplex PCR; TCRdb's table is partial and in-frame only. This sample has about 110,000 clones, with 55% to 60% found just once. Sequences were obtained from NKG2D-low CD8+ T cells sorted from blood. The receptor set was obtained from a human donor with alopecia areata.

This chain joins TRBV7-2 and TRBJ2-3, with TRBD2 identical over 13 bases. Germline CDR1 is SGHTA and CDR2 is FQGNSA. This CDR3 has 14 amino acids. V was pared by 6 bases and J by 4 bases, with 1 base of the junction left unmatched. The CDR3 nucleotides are TGTGCCAGCAGACTAGCGGGAGGGGCAGATACGCAGTATTTT. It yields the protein CASRLAGGADTQYF.

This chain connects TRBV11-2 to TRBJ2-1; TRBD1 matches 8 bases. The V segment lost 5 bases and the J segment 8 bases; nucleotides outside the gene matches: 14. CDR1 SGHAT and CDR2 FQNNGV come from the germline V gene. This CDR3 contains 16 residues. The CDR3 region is CASSPPSRGRKDEQFF. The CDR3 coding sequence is TGTGCCAGCAGCCCCCCTTCCAGGGGGCGCAAGGATGAGCAGTTCTTC.

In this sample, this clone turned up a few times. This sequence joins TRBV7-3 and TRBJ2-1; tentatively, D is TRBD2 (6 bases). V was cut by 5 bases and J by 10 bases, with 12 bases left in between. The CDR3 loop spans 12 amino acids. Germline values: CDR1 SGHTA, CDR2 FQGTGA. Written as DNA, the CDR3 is TGTGCCAGCAGCACCCCGGGGAGGGAGCAGTTCTTC. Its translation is CASSTPGREQFF.

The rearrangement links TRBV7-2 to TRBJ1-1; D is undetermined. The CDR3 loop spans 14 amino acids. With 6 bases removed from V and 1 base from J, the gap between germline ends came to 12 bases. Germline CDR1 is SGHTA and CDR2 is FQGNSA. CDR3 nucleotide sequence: TGTGCCAGCAGAACACATGAAGGGAACACTGAAGCTTTCTTT. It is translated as CASRTHEGNTEAFF.

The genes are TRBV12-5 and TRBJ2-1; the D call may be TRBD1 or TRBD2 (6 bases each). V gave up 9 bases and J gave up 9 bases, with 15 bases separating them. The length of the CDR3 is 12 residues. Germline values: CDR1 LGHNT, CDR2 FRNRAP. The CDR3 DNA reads TGTGCTAGCAGTAACGGGGGCTTTGAGCAGTTCTTC. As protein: CASSNGGFEQFF.

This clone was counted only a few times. CDR3 DNA sequence: TGTGCCAGCAGCTTGTCCCCGGGGTTTATAAGGGGCAATGAGCAGTTCTTC. Translating it yields CASSLSPGFIRGNEQFF. The chain joins TRBV5-6 to TRBJ2-1, with D perhaps assigned TRBD1 or TRBD2 (5 bases each). Germline V lookup: CDR1 SGHDT, CDR2 YYEEEE. CDR3 length equals 17 residues. Trimming took off 1 base at V and 6 bases at J, with 20 bases between the two ends.

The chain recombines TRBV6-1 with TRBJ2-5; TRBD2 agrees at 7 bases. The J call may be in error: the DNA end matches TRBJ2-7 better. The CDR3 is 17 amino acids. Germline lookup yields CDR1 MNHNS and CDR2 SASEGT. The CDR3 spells CASSEDSWLAVDYEQYF. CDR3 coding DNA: TGTGCCAGCAGTGAAGATTCGTGGCTAGCGGTAGACTACGAGCAGTACTTC.

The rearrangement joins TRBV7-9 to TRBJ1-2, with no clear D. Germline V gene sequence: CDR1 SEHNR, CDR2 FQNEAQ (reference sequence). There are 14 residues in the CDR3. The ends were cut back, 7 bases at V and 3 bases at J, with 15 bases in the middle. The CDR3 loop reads CASTRRSPDYGYTF. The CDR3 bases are TGTGCCAGCACCCGGAGGTCCCCCGACTATGGCTACACCTTC.

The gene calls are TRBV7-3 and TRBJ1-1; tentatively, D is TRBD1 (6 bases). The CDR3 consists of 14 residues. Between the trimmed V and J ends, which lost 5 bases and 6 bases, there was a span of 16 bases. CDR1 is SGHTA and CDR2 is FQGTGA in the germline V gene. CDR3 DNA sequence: TGTGCCAGCAGCCCAGAGGGGGTCTGGGCTGAAGCTTTCTTT. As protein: CASSPEGVWAEAFF.

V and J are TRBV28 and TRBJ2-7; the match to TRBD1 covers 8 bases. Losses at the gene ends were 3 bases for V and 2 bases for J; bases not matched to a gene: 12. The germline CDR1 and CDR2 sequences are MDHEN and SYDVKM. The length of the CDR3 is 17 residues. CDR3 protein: CASSFSVYETGAYEQYF. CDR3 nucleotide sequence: TGTGCCAGCAGTTTTTCGGTTTACGAGACAGGGGCCTACGAGCAGTACTTC. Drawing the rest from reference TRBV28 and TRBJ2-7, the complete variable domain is DVKVTQSSRYLVKRTGEKVFLECVQDMDHENMFWYRQDPGLGLRLIYFSYDVKMKEKGDIPEGYSVSREKKERFSLILESASTNQTSMYLCASSFSVYETGAYEQYFGPGTRLTVT.

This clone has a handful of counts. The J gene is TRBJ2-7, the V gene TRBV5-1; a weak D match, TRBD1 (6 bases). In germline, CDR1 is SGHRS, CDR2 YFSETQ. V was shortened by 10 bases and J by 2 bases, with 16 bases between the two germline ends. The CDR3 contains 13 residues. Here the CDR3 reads CAPPSWDTYEQYF. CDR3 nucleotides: TGCGCCCCCCCTAGTTGGGACACCTACGAGCAGTACTTC.

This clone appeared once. The CDR3, as DNA: TGTGCCAGCAGCTTAGATCCGGGAGTAACGTACGAGCAGTACTTC. Protein sequence: CASSLDPGVTYEQYF. J is TRBJ2-5 and V is TRBV7-6; D possibly corresponds to TRBD2 (6 bases). Matching the DNA end better, TRBJ2-7 makes the J call doubtful. CDR3 length: 15 residues. Germline V gene sequence: CDR1 SGHVS, CDR2 FNYEAQ.

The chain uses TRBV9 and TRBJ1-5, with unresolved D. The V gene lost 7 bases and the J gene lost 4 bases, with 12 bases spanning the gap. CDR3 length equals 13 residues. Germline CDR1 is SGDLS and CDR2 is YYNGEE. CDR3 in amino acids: CASDAEGNQPQHF. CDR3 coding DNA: TGTGCCAGCGATGCGGAAGGGAATCAGCCCCAGCATTTT.

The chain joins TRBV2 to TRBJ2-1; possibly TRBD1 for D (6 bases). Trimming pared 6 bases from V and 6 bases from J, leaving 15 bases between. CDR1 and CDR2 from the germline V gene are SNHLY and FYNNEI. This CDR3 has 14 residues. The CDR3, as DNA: TGTGCCAGCAGGGGACACCACAGAGTCAATGAGCAGTTCTTC. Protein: CASRGHHRVNEQFF.

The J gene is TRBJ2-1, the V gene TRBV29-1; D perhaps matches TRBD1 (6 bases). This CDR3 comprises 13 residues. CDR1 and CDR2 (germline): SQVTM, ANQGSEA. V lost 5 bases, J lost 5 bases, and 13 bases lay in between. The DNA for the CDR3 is TGCAGCGTTTTCAGGACAGTCAACAATGAGCAGTTCTTC. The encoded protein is CSVFRTVNNEQFF.

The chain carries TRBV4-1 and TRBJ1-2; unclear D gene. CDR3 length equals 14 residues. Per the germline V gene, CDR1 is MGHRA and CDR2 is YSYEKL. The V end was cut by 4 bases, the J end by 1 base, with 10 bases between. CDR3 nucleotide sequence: TGCGCCAGCAGCCGAGGCCAGATTAACTATGGCTACACCTTC. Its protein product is CASSRGQINYGYTF.

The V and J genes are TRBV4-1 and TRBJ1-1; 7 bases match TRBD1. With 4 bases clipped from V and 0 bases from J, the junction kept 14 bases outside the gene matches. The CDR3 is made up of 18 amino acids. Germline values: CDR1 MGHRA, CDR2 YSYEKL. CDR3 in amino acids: CASSLYFPGGEMNTEAFF. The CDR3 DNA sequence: TGCGCCAGCAGCCTTTACTTCCCAGGGGGTGAAATGAACACTGAAGCTTTCTTT.

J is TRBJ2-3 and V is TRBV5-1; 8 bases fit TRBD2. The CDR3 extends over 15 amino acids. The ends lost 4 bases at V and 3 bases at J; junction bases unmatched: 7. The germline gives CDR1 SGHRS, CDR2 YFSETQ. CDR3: CASSQTSGGTDTQYF. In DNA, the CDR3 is TGCGCCAGCAGCCAAACCTCGGGGGGGACAGATACGCAGTATTTT.

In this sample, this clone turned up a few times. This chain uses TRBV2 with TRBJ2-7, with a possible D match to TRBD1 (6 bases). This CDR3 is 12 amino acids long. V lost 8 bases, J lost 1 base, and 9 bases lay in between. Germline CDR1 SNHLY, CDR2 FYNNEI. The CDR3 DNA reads TGTGCCAGCGGGGGACAATCCTACGAGCAGTACTTC. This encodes CASGGQSYEQYF.